What follows are 11 T cell receptor beta chains derived from one specimen sequenced in a study of read filtering for tumor transcriptome and immune sequencing. This library used roughly 400 ng RNA and molecular barcoded adaptors spanning alpha/delta and beta/gamma chains. MiXCR was run by TCRdb on the reads, yielding one entry per CDR3 protein. The table includes about 86,000 distinct CDR3 sequences, around 12% detected once. The source material was a population of CD138-negative cells sorted from bone marrow. The receptors come from a donor at least 40 years old with multiple myeloma.

This clonotype was counted at least ten times. This rearrangement joins TRBV10-3 to TRBJ2-3; D gene unclear. CDR3 size: 15 residues. V lost 0 bases, J lost 2 bases, and 9 bases lay in between. Per germline, CDR1 ENHRY and CDR2 SYGVKD. CDR3 sequence: CAISESDGHTDTQYF. The CDR3 DNA sequence: TGTGCCATCAGTGAGTCGGACGGGCACACAGATACGCAGTATTTT.

The chain employs TRBV20-1 and TRBJ2-5; TRBD2 is a possible D gene (6 bases). Germline V CDR1 and CDR2: DFQATT, SNEGSKA (reference sequence). V was shortened by 1 base and J by 2 bases, with 20 bases between the two germline ends. CDR3 length: 17 amino acids. CDR3 sequence (DNA): TGCAGTGCTAGAGCATACGCCGCCATTAGCGGACAAGAGACCCAGTACTTC. Residues: CSARAYAAISGQETQYF.

This clonotype was observed many times. Here the CDR3 reads CASSLLHRVNEQFF. As DNA, the CDR3 is TGCGCCAGCAGTCTACTCCACAGGGTCAATGAGCAGTTCTTC. This sequence joins TRBV4-1 and TRBJ2-1, with D perhaps TRBD1 (6 bases). The CDR3 length is 14 residues. The germline V gene has CDR1 MGHRA and CDR2 YSYEKL. The V and J ends lost 6 bases and 6 bases respectively, with 15 bases between them.

This clonotype showed up many times. The gene calls are TRBV20-1 and TRBJ2-5; 7 nucleotides match TRBD2. This CDR3 comprises 16 residues. Trimming removed 3 bases from V and 4 bases from J; junction bases left unmatched: 14. Germline CDR1 and CDR2: DFQATT and SNEGSKA (reference sequence). The CDR3 bases are TGCAGTGCTAGCTCATCTAGCGGTCGGGTAGTAGAGACCCAGTACTTC. It specifies CSASSSSGRVVETQYF.

There are many counts of this clonotype. This chain uses TRBV20-1 with TRBJ2-1, with 12 bases fitting TRBD2. This CDR3 is 14 amino acids long. The J segment lost 6 bases and the V segment lost 5 bases, leaving 5 bases of the junction unmatched. Germline V gene lookup returns CDR1 DFQATT and CDR2 SNEGSKA (reference sequence). CDR3 residues: CSALWTSGINEQFF. DNA of the CDR3: TGCAGTGCTCTTTGGACTAGCGGGATCAATGAGCAGTTCTTC.

Many counts were recorded for this clonotype. This chain connects TRBV30 to TRBJ2-3; no firm D call. The germline V and J ends were trimmed by 4 bases and 8 bases, with 13 bases remaining between them. The germline V gene has CDR1 GTSNPN and CDR2 SVGIG (reference sequence). This CDR3 is built from 12 residues. Here the CDR3 reads CAWTLTGTTQYF. CDR3 DNA sequence: TGTGCCTGGACTCTCACCGGTACTACGCAGTATTTT.

This clonotype was seen many times. The chain links TRBV20-1 to TRBJ2-6; 9 bases map to TRBD1. Germline V gives CDR1 DFQATT, CDR2 SNEGSKA (reference sequence). CDR3 length equals 14 residues. V was clipped by 3 bases and J by 11 bases; unmatched bases: 8. The CDR3: CSASPEGTGHVLTF. The CDR3 region has the DNA TGCAGTGCTAGTCCCGAGGGGACAGGGCACGTCCTGACTTTC.

At least ten counts were recorded for this clonotype. V usage is TRBV11-2 and J usage is TRBJ2-1; perhaps TRBD2 as D (5 bases). Trimming cost V 5 bases and J 0 bases, with 14 bases left between them. Germline CDR1 SGHAT, CDR2 FQNNGV. The CDR3 is 16 amino acids. CDR3 sequence reads: CASSLAGRPSYNEQFF. CDR3 bases: TGTGCCAGCAGCCTAGCCGGGCGCCCCTCCTACAATGAGCAGTTCTTC.

This clonotype has at least ten counts. This chain connects TRBV5-1 to TRBJ1-4; D unresolved. The CDR3 covers 14 residues. V was shortened by 0 bases and J by 3 bases, with 6 bases between the two germline ends. Looked up from germline, CDR1 is SGHRS and CDR2 is YFSETQ. CDR3 nucleotide sequence: TGCGCCAGCAGCTTGGAAGTGGCTAATGAAAAACTGTTTTTT. Translation: CASSLEVANEKLFF.

This clonotype was recorded at least ten times. The V call is TRBV5-6, the J call TRBJ2-7, with 11 bases aligning to TRBD1. Germline-derived CDR1 and CDR2 are SGHDT and YYEEEE. V was clipped by 4 bases and J by 4 bases; unmatched bases: 10. The CDR3 runs to 16 residues. This chain's CDR3 is CASSNAGTGGGYEQYF. The CDR3 DNA reads TGTGCCAGCAGCAACGCCGGGACAGGGGGAGGGTACGAGCAGTACTTC.

CDR3: CASSYVAGGPGETQYF. The CDR3 coding sequence is TGTGCCAGCAGCTACGTAGCGGGAGGGCCCGGAGAGACCCAGTACTTC. The J gene is TRBJ2-5, the V gene TRBV14, with 11 bases that match TRBD2. V was clipped by 5 bases and J by 4 bases; unmatched bases: 9. This CDR3 comprises 16 residues. Germline CDR1 SGHDN, CDR2 FVKESK.